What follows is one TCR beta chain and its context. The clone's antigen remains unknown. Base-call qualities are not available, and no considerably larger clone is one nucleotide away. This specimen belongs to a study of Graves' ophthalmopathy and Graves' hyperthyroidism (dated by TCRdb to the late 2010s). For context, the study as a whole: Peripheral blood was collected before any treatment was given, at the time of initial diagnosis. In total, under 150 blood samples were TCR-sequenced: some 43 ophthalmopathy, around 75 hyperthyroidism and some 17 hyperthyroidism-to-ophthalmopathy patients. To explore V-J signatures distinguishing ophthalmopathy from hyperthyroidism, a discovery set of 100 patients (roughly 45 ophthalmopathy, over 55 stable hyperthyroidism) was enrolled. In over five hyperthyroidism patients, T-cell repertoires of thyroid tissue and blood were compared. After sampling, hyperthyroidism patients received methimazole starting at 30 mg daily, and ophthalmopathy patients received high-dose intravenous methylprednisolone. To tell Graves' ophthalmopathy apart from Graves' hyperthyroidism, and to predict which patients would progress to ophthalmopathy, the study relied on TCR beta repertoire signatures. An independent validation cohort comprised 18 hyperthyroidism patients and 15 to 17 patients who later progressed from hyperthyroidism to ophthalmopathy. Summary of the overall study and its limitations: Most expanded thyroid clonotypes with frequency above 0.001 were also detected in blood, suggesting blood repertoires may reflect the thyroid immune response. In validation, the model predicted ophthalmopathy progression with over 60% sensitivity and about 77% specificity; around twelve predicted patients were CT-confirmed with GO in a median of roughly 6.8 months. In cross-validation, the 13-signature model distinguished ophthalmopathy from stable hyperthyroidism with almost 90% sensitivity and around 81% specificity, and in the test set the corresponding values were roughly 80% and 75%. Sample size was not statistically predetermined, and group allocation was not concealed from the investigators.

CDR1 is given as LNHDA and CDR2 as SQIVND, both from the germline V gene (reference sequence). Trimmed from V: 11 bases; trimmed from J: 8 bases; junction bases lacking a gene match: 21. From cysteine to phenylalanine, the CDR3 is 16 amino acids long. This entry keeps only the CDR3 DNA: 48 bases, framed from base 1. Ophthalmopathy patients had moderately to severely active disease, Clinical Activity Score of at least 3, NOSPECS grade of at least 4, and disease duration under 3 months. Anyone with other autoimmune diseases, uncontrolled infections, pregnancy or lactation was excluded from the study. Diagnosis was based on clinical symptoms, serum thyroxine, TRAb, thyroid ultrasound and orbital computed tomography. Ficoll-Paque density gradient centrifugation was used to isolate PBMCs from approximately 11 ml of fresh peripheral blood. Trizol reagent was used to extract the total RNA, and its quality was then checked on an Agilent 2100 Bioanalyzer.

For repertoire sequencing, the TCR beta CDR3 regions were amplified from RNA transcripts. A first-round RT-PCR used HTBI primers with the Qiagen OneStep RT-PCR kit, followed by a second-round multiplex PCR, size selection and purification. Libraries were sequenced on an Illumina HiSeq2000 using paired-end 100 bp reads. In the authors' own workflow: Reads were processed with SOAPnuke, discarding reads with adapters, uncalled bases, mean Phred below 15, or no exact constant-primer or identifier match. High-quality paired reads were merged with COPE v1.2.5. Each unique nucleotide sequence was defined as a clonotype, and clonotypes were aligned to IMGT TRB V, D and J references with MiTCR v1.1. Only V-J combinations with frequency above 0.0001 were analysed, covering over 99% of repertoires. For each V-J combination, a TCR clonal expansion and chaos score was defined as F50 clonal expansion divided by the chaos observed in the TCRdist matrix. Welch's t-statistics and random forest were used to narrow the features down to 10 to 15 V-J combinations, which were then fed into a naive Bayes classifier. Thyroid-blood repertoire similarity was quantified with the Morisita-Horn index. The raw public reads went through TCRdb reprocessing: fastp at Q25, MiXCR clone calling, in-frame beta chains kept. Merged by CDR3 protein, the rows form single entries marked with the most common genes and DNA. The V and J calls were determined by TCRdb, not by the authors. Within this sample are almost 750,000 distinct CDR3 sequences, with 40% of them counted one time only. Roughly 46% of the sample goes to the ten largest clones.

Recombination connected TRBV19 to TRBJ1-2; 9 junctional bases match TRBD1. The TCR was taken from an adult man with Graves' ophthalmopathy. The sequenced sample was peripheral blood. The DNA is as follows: TGTGCCCCCTACCAACGGACAGGGGTTAGTCCCGCGGGCTACACCTTC. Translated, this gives CAPYQRTGVSPAGYTF.